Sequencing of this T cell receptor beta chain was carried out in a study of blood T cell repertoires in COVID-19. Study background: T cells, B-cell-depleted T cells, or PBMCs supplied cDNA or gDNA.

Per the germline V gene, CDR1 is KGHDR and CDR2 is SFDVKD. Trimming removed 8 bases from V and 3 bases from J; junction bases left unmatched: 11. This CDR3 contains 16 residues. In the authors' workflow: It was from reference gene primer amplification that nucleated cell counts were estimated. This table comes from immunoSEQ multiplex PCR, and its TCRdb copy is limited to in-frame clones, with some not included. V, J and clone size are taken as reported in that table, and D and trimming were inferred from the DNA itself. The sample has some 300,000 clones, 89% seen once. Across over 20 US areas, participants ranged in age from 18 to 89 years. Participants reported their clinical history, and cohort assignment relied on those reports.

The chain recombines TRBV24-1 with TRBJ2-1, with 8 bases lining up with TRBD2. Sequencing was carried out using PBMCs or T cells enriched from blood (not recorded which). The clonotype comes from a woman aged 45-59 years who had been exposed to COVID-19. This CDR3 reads CATTAELAEDYNEQFF. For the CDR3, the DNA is TGTGCCACCACCGCCGAACTAGCGGAGGACTACAATGAGCAGTTCTTC.